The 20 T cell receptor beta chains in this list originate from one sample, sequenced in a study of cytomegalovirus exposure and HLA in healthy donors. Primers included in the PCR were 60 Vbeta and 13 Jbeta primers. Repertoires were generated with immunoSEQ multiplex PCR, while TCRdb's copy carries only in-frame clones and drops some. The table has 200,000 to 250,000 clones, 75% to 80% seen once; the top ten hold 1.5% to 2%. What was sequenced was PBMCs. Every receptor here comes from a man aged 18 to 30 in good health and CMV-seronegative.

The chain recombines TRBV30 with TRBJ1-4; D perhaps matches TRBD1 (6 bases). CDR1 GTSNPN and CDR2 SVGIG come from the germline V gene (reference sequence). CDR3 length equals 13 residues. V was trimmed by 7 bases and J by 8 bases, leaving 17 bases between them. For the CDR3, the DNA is TGTGCCTCCACCGGGGGGGCGCAGGAAAAACTGTTTTTT. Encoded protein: CASTGGAQEKLFF.

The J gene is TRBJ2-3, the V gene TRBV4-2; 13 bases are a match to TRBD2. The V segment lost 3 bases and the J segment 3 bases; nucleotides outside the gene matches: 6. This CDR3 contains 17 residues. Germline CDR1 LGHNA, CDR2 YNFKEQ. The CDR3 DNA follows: TGTGCCAGCAGCCAGGTCCCGGGACTAGCGGGAACAGATACGCAGTATTTT. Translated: CASSQVPGLAGTDTQYF.

The CDR3 loop is CASSPSRGQEQYF. CDR3 nucleotide sequence: TGTGCCAGCTCACCATCTAGAGGGCAGGAGCAGTACTTC. This chain joins TRBV18 and TRBJ2-7, with D maybe TRBD2 (5 bases). Trimming removed 2 bases at V and 7 bases at J, with 12 bases between. The V gene's germline CDR1 is KGHSH and CDR2 LQKENI. The CDR3 consists of 13 residues.

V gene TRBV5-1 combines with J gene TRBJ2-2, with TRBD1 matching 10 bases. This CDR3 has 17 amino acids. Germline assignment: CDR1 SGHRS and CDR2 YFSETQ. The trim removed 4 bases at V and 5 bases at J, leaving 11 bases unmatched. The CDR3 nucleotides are TGCGCCAGCAGCCTGAGGGACAGGGGTGTATGGACCGGGGAGCTGTTTTTT. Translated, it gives CASSLRDRGVWTGELFF.

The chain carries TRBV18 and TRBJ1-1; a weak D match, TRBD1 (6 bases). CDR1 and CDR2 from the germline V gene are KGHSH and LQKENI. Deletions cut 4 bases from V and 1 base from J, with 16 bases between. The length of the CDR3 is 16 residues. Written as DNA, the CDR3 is TGTGCCAGCTCACGTTTCGCAGGGGACCAGAACACTGAAGCTTTCTTT. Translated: CASSRFAGDQNTEAFF.

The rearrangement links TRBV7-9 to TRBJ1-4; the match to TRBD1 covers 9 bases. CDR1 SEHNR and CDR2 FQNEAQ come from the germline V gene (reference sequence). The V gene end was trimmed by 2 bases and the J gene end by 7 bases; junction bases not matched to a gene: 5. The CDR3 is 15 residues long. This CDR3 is CASSLTGQGFEKLFF. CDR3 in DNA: TGTGCCAGCAGCTTAACGGGACAGGGTTTTGAAAAACTGTTTTTT.

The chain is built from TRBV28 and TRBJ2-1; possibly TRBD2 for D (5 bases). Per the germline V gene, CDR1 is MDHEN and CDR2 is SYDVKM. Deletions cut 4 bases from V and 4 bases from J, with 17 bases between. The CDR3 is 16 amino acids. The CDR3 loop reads CASSYRPREPYNEQFF. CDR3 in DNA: TGTGCCAGCAGTTACCGTCCCCGGGAACCTTACAATGAGCAGTTCTTC.

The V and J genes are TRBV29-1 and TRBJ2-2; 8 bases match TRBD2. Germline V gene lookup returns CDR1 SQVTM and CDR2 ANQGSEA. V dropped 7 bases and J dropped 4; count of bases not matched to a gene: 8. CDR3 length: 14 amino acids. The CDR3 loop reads CSATSESSTGELFF. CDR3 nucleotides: TGCAGCGCGACTAGCGAGAGTAGCACCGGGGAGCTGTTTTTT.

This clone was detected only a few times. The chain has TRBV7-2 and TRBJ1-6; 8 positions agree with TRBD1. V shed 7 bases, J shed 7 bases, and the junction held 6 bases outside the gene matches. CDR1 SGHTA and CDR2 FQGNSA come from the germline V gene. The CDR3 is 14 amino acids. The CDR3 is CASNQDRVNSPLHF. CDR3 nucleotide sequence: TGTGCCAGCAACCAGGACAGGGTCAATTCACCCCTCCACTTT.

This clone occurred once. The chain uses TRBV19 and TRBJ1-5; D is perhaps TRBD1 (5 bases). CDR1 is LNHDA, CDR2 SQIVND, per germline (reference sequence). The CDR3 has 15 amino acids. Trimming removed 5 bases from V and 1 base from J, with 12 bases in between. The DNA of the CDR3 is TGTGCCAGTAGTGACACAGGTGCCAGCAATCAGCCCCAGCATTTT. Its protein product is CASSDTGASNQPQHF.

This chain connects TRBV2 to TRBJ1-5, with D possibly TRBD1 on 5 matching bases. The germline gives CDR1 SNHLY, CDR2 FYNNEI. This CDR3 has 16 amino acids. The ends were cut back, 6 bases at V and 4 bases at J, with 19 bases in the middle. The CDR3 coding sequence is TGTGCCAGCAGGACCCCGGGGGAGGGGAGGAATCAGCCCCAGCATTTT. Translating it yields CASRTPGEGRNQPQHF.

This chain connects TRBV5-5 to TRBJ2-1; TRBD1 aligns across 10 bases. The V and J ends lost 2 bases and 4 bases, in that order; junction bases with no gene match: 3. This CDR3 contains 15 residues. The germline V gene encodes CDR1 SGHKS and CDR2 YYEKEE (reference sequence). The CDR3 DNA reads TGTGCCAGCAGCTTACCGGGACAGGGGTACAATGAGCAGTTCTTC. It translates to CASSLPGQGYNEQFF.

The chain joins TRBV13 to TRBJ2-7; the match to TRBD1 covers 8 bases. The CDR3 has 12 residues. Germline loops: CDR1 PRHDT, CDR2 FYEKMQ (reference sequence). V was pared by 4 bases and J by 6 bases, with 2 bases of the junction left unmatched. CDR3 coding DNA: TGTGCCAGCAGCTCCGACAGGGGCGAGCAGTACTTC. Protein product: CASSSDRGEQYF.

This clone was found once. DNA of the CDR3: TGTGCCAGCAGAACCGGGACAGGTCATAATGAAAAACTGTTTTTT. Its translation is CASRTGTGHNEKLFF. This sequence joins TRBV6-5 and TRBJ1-4; 8 nucleotides line up with TRBD1. The CDR3 is made up of 15 amino acids. The germline V gene has CDR1 MNHEY and CDR2 SVGAGI. Germline trimming cut 6 bases from V and 4 bases from J; bases unmatched to any gene: 7.

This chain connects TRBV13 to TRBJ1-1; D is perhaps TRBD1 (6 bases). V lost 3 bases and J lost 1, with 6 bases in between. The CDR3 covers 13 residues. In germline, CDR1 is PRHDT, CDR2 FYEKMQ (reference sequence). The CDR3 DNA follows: TGTGCCAGCAGCTTGACAGGGAACACTGAAGCTTTCTTT. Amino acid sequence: CASSLTGNTEAFF.

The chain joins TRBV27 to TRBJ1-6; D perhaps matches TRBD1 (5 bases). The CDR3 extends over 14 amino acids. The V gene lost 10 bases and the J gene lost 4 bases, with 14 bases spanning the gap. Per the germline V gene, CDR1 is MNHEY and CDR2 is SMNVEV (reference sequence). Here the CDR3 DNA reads TGTGCCACCCAGCACCGGGGGTATAATTCACCCCTCCACTTT. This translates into CATQHRGYNSPLHF.

CDR3: CASRLVGDRGMNNSPLHF. The CDR3 coding sequence is TGTGCAAGTCGCTTAGTAGGGGACAGGGGCATGAATAATTCACCCCTCCACTTT. The chain couples TRBV12-2 to TRBJ1-6; the DNA was not used to check the table's D call, TRBD1. TRBV12-2 is designated a pseudogene. The CDR3 has 18 residues.

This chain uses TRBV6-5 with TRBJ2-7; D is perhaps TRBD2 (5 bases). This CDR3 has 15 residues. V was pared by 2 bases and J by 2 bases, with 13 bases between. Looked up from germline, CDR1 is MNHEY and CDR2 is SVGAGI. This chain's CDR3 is CASSYRGPTPYEQYF. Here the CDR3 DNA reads TGTGCCAGCAGTTACCGAGGGCCCACCCCCTACGAGCAGTACTTC.

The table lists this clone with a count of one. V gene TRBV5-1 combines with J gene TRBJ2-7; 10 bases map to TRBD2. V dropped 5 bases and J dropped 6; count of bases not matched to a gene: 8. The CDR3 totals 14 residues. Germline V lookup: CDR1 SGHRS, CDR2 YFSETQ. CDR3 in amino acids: CASRKGTSVGEQYF. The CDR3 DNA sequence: TGCGCCAGCAGGAAAGGGACTAGCGTCGGCGAGCAGTACTTC.

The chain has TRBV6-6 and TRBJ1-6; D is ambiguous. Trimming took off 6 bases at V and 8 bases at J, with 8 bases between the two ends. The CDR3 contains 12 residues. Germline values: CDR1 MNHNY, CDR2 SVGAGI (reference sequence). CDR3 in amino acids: CASRHSDSPLHF. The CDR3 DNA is TGTGCCAGCAGGCACTCCGATTCACCCCTCCACTTT.